Listed here are 5 T cell receptor beta chains from one sample, sequenced in a study of Ad26.COV2.S vaccination and SARS-CoV-2 variants. Treatment indicated: about 20 received Ad26.COV2.S at low or high dose, single or two shots; about 5 received placebo; per-sample allocation not given. Specimens were obtained on day 63 following the first vaccine or placebo injection. The protocol was immunoSEQ multiplex PCR, while the TCRdb copy is restricted to in-frame clones and leaves out a portion. The sample includes about 430,000 clones, over 75% of them seen just once. Sequenced material: peripheral blood, taken in a trial of Ad26.COV2.S vaccine versus placebo. The receptor source for this set is a person between 18 and 65 years old who received the Ad26.COV2.S COVID-19 vaccine or a placebo.

This chain joins TRBV27 and TRBJ1-1, with D possibly matching TRBD1 (5 bases). There are 13 residues in the CDR3. V lost 4 bases to trimming and J lost 5 bases, with 11 bases between them. Looked up from germline, CDR1 is MNHEY and CDR2 is SMNVEV (reference sequence). The CDR3 spells CASSWAGWTEAFF. DNA of the CDR3: TGTGCCAGCAGTTGGGCAGGGTGGACTGAAGCTTTCTTT.

The count of this clone is one. Distinct nucleotide sequences in the sample also encode this CDR3. The CDR3 reads CASSLASGSTDTQYF. For the CDR3, the DNA is TGTGCCAGCAGCTTAGCTAGCGGTAGCACAGATACGCAGTATTTT. The chain uses TRBV7-9 and TRBJ2-3; D may be TRBD2 (6 bases). Germline V gene lookup returns CDR1 SEHNR and CDR2 FQNEAQ (reference sequence). The CDR3 is 15 amino acids. Trimming removed 0 bases at V and 0 bases at J, with 7 bases between.

This chain connects TRBV27 to TRBJ2-1; 9 bases fit TRBD2. Germline-derived CDR1 and CDR2 are MNHEY and SMNVEV (reference sequence). Trimming took 6 bases from V and 6 from J; bases not matched to a gene: 3. The CDR3 runs to 13 residues. The chain's CDR3 is CASSPGLANEQFF. CDR3 coding DNA: TGTGCCAGCAGCCCGGGACTAGCCAATGAGCAGTTCTTC.

The chain carries TRBV6-2 or TRBV6-3 and TRBJ2-7, with 11 bases fitting TRBD2. The CDR3 is made up of 16 amino acids. Looked up from germline, CDR1 is MNHEY and CDR2 is SVGEGT. V shed 2 bases, J shed 3 bases, and the junction held 6 bases outside the gene matches. CDR3 protein: CASSYPLAGGFYEQYF. The CDR3 DNA sequence: TGTGCCAGCAGTTACCCCCTAGCGGGAGGCTTCTACGAGCAGTACTTC.

This clone has only a few counts. J is TRBJ1-5 and V is TRBV4-3; weak D call: TRBD1 (5 bases). Germline V gene lookup returns CDR1 LGHNA and CDR2 YSLEER. Trimming pared 0 bases from V and 6 bases from J, leaving 9 bases between. The CDR3 extends over 14 amino acids. The CDR3 sequence is CASSQDQGGQPQHF. In DNA form, the CDR3 reads TGCGCCAGCAGCCAAGATCAGGGAGGTCAGCCCCAGCATTTT.